Each of the 22 T cell receptor beta chains below was sequenced from the same sample in a study of blood T cell repertoires in COVID-19 (dated by TCRdb to about 2020). The library was generated by the immunoSEQ multiplex PCR assay. Sourced from immuneACCESS, this table was stored by TCRdb with only in-frame sequences that have V and J called. A share of the clones is absent; for the studies checked, an unresolved V gene accounts for under half, and the remainder has no known explanation. The table for this sample lists tens of thousands of clones; roughly 82% of them were counted only once. Clones ranked in the top ten supply roughly 15% of the sample. Sequencing was performed on peripheral blood. These receptors all come from a man at least 80 years old with active COVID-19.

CDR3 nucleotides: TGTGCCAGCAGCTTCGGGGCGGGGGACTACAATGAGCAGTTCTTC. Residues: CASSFGAGDYNEQFF. V and J are TRBV5-4 and TRBJ2-1, with 7 nucleotides matching TRBD2. The CDR3 consists of 15 residues. V trimming: 2 bases; J trimming: 3 bases; junction bases outside the gene matches: 5. The V gene's germline CDR1 is SGHNT and CDR2 YYREEE (reference sequence).

This chain's CDR3 is CASSIGDSPSPSNEQFF. CDR3 nucleotides: TGTGCCAGCAGCATTGGGGACAGCCCGTCGCCCAGCAATGAGCAGTTCTTC. The J gene is TRBJ2-1, the V gene TRBV11-3; TRBD1 matches at 7 bases. The CDR3 loop spans 17 amino acids. Germline CDR1 reads SGHNT; CDR2 reads YENEEA. Trimming at V came to 5 bases and at J to 6 bases, leaving 16 bases not matched to a gene.

The chain combines TRBV5-4 with TRBJ2-5; 9 nucleotides match TRBD1. V was pared by 4 bases and J by 3 bases, with 4 bases of the junction left unmatched. Germline loops: CDR1 SGHNT, CDR2 YYREEE (reference sequence). The CDR3 consists of 14 residues. CDR3 residues: CASSDRDREETQYF. CDR3 nucleotide sequence: TGTGCCAGCAGCGACCGGGACAGGGAAGAGACCCAGTACTTC.

V usage is TRBV28 and J usage is TRBJ2-7, with 7 bases aligning to TRBD1. Germline loops: CDR1 MDHEN, CDR2 SYDVKM. The CDR3 is 13 amino acids. Losses at the gene ends were 7 bases for V and 2 bases for J; bases not matched to a gene: 5. This chain's CDR3 is CASTRDSPYEQYF. CDR3 nucleotide sequence: TGTGCCAGCACCCGGGACAGCCCCTACGAGCAGTACTTC.

This chain connects TRBV3-1 (or the pseudogene TRBV3-2) to TRBJ2-5; D is unclear. Trimming removed 0 bases at V and 2 bases at J, with 10 bases between. Germline values: CDR1 LGHDT, CDR2 YNNKEL (reference sequence). The CDR3 runs 15 residues. CDR3 protein: CASSQDPGRQETQYF. CDR3 nucleotide sequence: TGTGCCAGCAGCCAAGATCCAGGTAGACAAGAGACCCAGTACTTC.

The rearrangement joins TRBV9 to TRBJ2-7; 8 positions match TRBD2. CDR3 length: 14 residues. Germline V CDR1 and CDR2: SGDLS, YYNGEE. Losses at the gene ends were 4 bases for V and 2 bases for J; bases not matched to a gene: 5. The CDR3 loop reads CASSSTSGAYEQYF. The CDR3 bases are TGTGCCAGCAGCTCAACTAGCGGAGCCTACGAGCAGTACTTC.

As for this clone: The DNA is left out, because the CDR3 cannot be placed on it with certainty; the CDR3 is given as TCRdb lists it. This chain links TRBV19 with TRBJ2-1; the table's D call of TRBD2 was not tested on the DNA. CDR1 and CDR2 (germline): LNHDA, SQIVND (reference sequence). The CDR3 adds up to 14 amino acids, both ends counted. The CDR3 sequence is CASTSGGPNNEQFF.

The rearrangement joins TRBV4-3 to TRBJ2-7; the match to TRBD2 covers 12 bases. V trimming: 3 bases; J trimming: 2 bases; junction bases outside the gene matches: 14. CDR1 is LGHNA, CDR2 YSLEER, per germline. CDR3 length equals 19 residues. CDR3 region: CASSHELRASGGGTYEQYF. CDR3 coding DNA: TGCGCCAGCAGCCATGAGCTAAGGGCTAGCGGGGGGGGTACCTACGAGCAGTACTTC.

The rearrangement links TRBV7-8 to TRBJ1-6; 10 bases are a match to TRBD1. V trimming: 4 bases; J trimming: 9 bases; junction bases outside the gene matches: 15. This CDR3 has 18 amino acids. The germline V gene has CDR1 SGHVS and CDR2 FQNEAQ. CDR3 in DNA: TGTGCCAGCAGCTCACAAACGAGACAGGGGGCGATTAGTTCACCCCTCCACTTT. It yields the protein CASSSQTRQGAISSPLHF.

The rearrangement joins TRBV6-2 or TRBV6-3 to TRBJ2-7, with 8 positions matching TRBD2. The CDR3 sequence is 15 residues long. Trimming at V came to 6 bases and at J to 4 bases, leaving 11 bases not matched to a gene. Germline values: CDR1 MNHEY, CDR2 SVGEGT. Written as DNA, the CDR3 is TGTGCCAGCAGCCTCGCGGGGGGCACGGTGTACGAGCAGTACTTC. Translation: CASSLAGGTVYEQYF.

The rearrangement joins TRBV27 to TRBJ2-2; 7 bases are a match to TRBD1. This CDR3 comprises 17 residues. Germline V gene sequence: CDR1 MNHEY, CDR2 SMNVEV (reference sequence). V was pared by 4 bases and J by 6 bases, with 14 bases of the junction left unmatched. The CDR3 reads CASSSPSKQGRAGELFF. CDR3 nucleotides: TGTGCCAGCAGTTCCCCCTCCAAACAGGGGCGGGCCGGGGAGCTGTTTTTT.

Only a few counts were recorded for this clone. V is TRBV5-4 and J is TRBJ2-7, with a possible D match to TRBD1 (6 bases). The V end was cut by 4 bases, the J end by 4 bases, with 9 bases between. The germline CDR1 and CDR2 sequences are SGHNT and YYREEE (reference sequence). The CDR3 runs 12 residues. CDR3 DNA sequence: TGTGCCAGCAGCCAAACAGGGTACGAGCAGTACTTC. Translating gives CASSQTGYEQYF.

J is TRBJ1-2 and V is TRBV18; tentatively, D is TRBD1 (5 bases). The CDR3 totals 15 residues. The V end lost 1 base, the J end lost 0 bases, and 9 bases lay between the germline ends. Germline V gene sequence: CDR1 KGHSH, CDR2 LQKENI. The CDR3 bases are TGTGCCAGCTCACCACGGGGAGGGGCTAACTATGGCTACACCTTC. This sequence encodes CASSPRGGANYGYTF.

J is TRBJ1-1 and V is TRBV6-5; tentative D call: TRBD1 (5 bases). The CDR3 has 11 residues. CDR1 is MNHEY and CDR2 is SVGAGI in the germline V gene. Trimming took off 9 bases at V and 5 bases at J, with 10 bases between the two ends. CDR3 protein: CASQGLTEAFF. CDR3 nucleotides: TGTGCCAGTCAGGGTCTGACTGAAGCTTTCTTT.

The rearrangement uses TRBV2 and TRBJ2-1, with TRBD1 matching 8 bases. Germline V gene data show CDR1 as SNHLY and CDR2 as FYNNEI. The CDR3 runs to 14 residues. Trimming at V came to 9 bases and at J to 1 base, leaving 5 bases not matched to a gene. The CDR3 loop reads CARSRQGSYNEQFF. For the CDR3, the DNA is TGTGCCAGGAGTCGACAGGGGTCCTACAATGAGCAGTTCTTC.

The CDR3 nucleotides read TGTGCCAGCACTCGGTCGGGAGGGGTCGGGAACACCATATATTTT. The encoded protein is CASTRSGGVGNTIYF. The V and J genes are TRBV28 and TRBJ1-3; TRBD1 is a possible D gene (5 bases). V lost 7 bases, J lost 7 bases, and 20 bases lay in between. Germline values: CDR1 MDHEN, CDR2 SYDVKM. This CDR3 is built from 15 residues.

The chain uses TRBV28 and TRBJ2-7; the match to TRBD1 covers 8 bases. Germline values: CDR1 MDHEN, CDR2 SYDVKM. The CDR3 contains 16 residues. V lost 6 bases to trimming and J lost 2 bases; unmatched junction nucleotides: 12. The CDR3, as DNA: TGTGCCAGCAGCGCCTCCCTCGGGACAGGTCCCTACGAGCAGTACTTC. Amino acids: CASSASLGTGPYEQYF.

The chain combines TRBV18 with TRBJ1-5; D not certain. This CDR3 has 14 residues. Trimming removed 6 bases at V and 4 bases at J, with 13 bases between. CDR1 and CDR2 from the germline V gene are KGHSH and LQKENI. The CDR3 is CASSPGGSNQPQHF. DNA of the CDR3: TGTGCCAGCTCCCCCGGCGGCTCGAATCAGCCCCAGCATTTT.

The chain combines TRBV6-5 with TRBJ1-1, with D unclear. Per germline, CDR1 MNHEY and CDR2 SVGAGI. CDR3 length: 12 amino acids. V was pared by 8 bases and J by 2 bases, with 9 bases between. CDR3 nucleotides: TGTGCCAGCCAGGCCGGAAACACTGAAGCTTTCTTT. Protein product: CASQAGNTEAFF.

The chain recombines TRBV5-4 with TRBJ2-1, with a weak D call TRBD2 (5 bases). The CDR3 loop spans 17 amino acids. V gave up 6 bases and J gave up 3 bases, with 22 bases separating them. Germline CDR1 is SGHNT and CDR2 is YYREEE (reference sequence). CDR3 amino acids: CASNSGKTHNIYNEQFF. CDR3 sequence (DNA): TGTGCCAGCAACTCCGGGAAAACCCATAACATCTACAATGAGCAGTTCTTC.

This clone has only a few counts. V gene TRBV11-3 combines with J gene TRBJ2-1, with D perhaps TRBD2 (6 bases). V dropped 5 bases and J dropped 0 bases, with 14 bases sitting between them. The CDR3 extends over 16 amino acids. Germline V gene lookup returns CDR1 SGHNT and CDR2 YENEEA. The CDR3 sequence is CASSQRWGVSYNEQFF. The CDR3 nucleotides read TGTGCCAGCAGCCAGCGGTGGGGGGTCTCCTACAATGAGCAGTTCTTC.

The V and J genes are TRBV5-1 and TRBJ1-1; D possibly corresponds to TRBD1 (5 bases). V was cut by 0 bases and J by 2 bases, with 11 bases left in between. Looked up from germline, CDR1 is SGHRS and CDR2 is YFSETQ. This CDR3 spans 15 amino acids. CDR3 protein: CASSLVDSHNTEAFF. CDR3 coding DNA: TGCGCCAGCAGCTTGGTCGACAGCCATAACACTGAAGCTTTCTTT.